This TCR beta chain was sequenced during a study of blood T cell repertoires in COVID-19. Study information: Spain, Italy and the United States supplied samples that represented acute and convalescent COVID-19.

Individuals aged about 18 to 90 years were recruited from 20 to 25 US areas. Allocation to cohorts depended on clinical history reported by the participants. Clones were read by immunoSEQ multiplex PCR, and TCRdb kept only the in-frame ones, dropping some. The sample shows about 220,000 clones, under 90% of them seen only once. The sequence was collected from an older woman who had recovered from COVID-19. Sequenced material: PBMCs or T cells enriched from blood (not recorded which).

In DNA, the CDR3 is TGTGCCAGCAGCCTAGGGAGCCAAAACACTGAAGCTTTCTTT. Amino acids: CASSLGSQNTEAFF. V is TRBV7-9 and J is TRBJ1-1; D is undetermined. This CDR3 is 14 amino acids long. The ends were cut back, 5 bases at V and 2 bases at J, with 12 bases in the middle. From germline, CDR1 is SEHNR and CDR2 FQNEAQ (reference sequence).